One and the same sample provided the 9 T cell receptor beta chains below, sequenced in a study of human thymus T cells. Thymus tissue for the work was resected from patients undergoing corrective heart surgery. Some clones are missing from TCRdb's copy, which holds only in-frame ones; the method was immunoSEQ multiplex PCR. There are around 120,000 clones in the sample; around 94% occur only once, and 0.02% to 0.03% lies in the top ten. Material for sequencing was thymus tissue. The receptors derive from a boy less than two years old with a congenital heart defect but otherwise immunologically healthy.

V is TRBV14 and J is TRBJ1-3; D is unclear. Germline CDR1 and CDR2: SGHDN and FVKESK. The CDR3 length is 19 residues. Trimming pared 0 bases from V and 0 bases from J, leaving 18 bases between. In DNA form, the CDR3 reads TGTGCCAGCAGCCAAGATTCCCCCTGGCGGGCCCCCTCTGGAAACACCATATATTTT. Translating it yields CASSQDSPWRAPSGNTIYF.

The rearrangement uses TRBV5-4 and TRBJ2-5; 7 bases are a match to TRBD2. The CDR3 spans 17 residues. Unmatched junction bases numbered 12, after V lost 0 bases and J lost 4 bases. Germline-derived CDR1 and CDR2 are SGHNT and YYREEE (reference sequence). The CDR3 DNA follows: TGTGCCAGCAGCTTGGCCTCTCCAGCGGGGTTCGGAGAGACCCAGTACTTC. Translated: CASSLASPAGFGETQYF.

In its sample, this clone was seen once. The rearrangement links TRBV30 to TRBJ2-3; possible D gene TRBD2, 6 bases. Germline CDR1 and CDR2: GTSNPN and SVGIG (reference sequence). The CDR3 length is 15 residues. The germline V and J ends were trimmed by 3 bases and 4 bases, with 17 bases remaining between them. The CDR3 loop reads CAWSPPLGEADTQYF. In nucleotides, the CDR3 is TGTGCCTGGAGCCCTCCGCTTGGGGAGGCAGATACGCAGTATTTT.

This rearrangement joins TRBV10-3 to TRBJ2-7, with D unresolved. The CDR3 has 14 residues. V lost 7 bases and J lost 4, with 17 bases in between. Germline CDR1 is ENHRY and CDR2 is SYGVKD. The CDR3 protein is CAIKSGLDGYEQYF. The CDR3 nucleotides read TGTGCCATCAAATCTGGGCTGGATGGTTACGAGCAGTACTTC.

The gene calls are TRBV6-4 and TRBJ2-1; 7 nucleotides align to TRBD1. Germline assignment: CDR1 MRHNA and CDR2 SNTAGT. The ends lost 2 bases at V and 0 bases at J; junction bases unmatched: 4. The length of the CDR3 is 16 residues. In nucleotides, the CDR3 is TGTGCCAGCAGTGACACGACAGGGAACTCCTACAATGAGCAGTTCTTC. This translates into CASSDTTGNSYNEQFF.

The count of this clone is one. V and J are TRBV4-1 and TRBJ2-3; 10 nucleotides agree with TRBD2. The CDR3 has 20 amino acids. Germline lookup yields CDR1 MGHRA and CDR2 YSYEKL. J gave up 2 bases and V 0 bases, and 14 bases lay outside the gene matches. The CDR3 spells CASSQDLPRFSGGYTDTQYF. CDR3 in DNA: TGCGCCAGCAGCCAAGATCTGCCCCGATTTAGCGGGGGGTACACAGATACGCAGTATTTT.

The chain carries TRBV7-2 and TRBJ1-4; D unclear. CDR3 length equals 13 residues. Trimming pared 3 bases from V and 8 bases from J, leaving 10 bases between. Germline V gene lookup returns CDR1 SGHTA and CDR2 FQGNSA. CDR3 DNA sequence: TGTGCCAGCAGCTTGAGAATCGGGGAAAAACTGTTTTTT. Its protein product is CASSLRIGEKLFF.

The CDR3 spells CASSAGQSSYNSPLHF. CDR3 coding DNA: TGTGCCAGCAGCGCCGGACAAAGCTCCTATAATTCACCCCTCCACTTT. The chain combines TRBV9 with TRBJ1-6; TRBD1 might be the D (5 bases). The CDR3 runs to 16 residues. V shed 3 bases and J shed 0 bases, with 10 bases lying between them. Germline V CDR1 and CDR2: SGDLS, YYNGEE.

This sequence joins TRBV9 and TRBJ2-5, with D maybe TRBD1 (6 bases). Trimming left V 4 bases short and J 6 bases short, with 16 bases between. The CDR3 sequence is 14 residues long. Germline CDR1 is SGDLS and CDR2 is YYNGEE. CDR3 amino acids: CASSPRGAAKTQYF. The CDR3 DNA is TGTGCCAGCAGCCCCAGGGGCGCGGCGAAGACCCAGTACTTC.